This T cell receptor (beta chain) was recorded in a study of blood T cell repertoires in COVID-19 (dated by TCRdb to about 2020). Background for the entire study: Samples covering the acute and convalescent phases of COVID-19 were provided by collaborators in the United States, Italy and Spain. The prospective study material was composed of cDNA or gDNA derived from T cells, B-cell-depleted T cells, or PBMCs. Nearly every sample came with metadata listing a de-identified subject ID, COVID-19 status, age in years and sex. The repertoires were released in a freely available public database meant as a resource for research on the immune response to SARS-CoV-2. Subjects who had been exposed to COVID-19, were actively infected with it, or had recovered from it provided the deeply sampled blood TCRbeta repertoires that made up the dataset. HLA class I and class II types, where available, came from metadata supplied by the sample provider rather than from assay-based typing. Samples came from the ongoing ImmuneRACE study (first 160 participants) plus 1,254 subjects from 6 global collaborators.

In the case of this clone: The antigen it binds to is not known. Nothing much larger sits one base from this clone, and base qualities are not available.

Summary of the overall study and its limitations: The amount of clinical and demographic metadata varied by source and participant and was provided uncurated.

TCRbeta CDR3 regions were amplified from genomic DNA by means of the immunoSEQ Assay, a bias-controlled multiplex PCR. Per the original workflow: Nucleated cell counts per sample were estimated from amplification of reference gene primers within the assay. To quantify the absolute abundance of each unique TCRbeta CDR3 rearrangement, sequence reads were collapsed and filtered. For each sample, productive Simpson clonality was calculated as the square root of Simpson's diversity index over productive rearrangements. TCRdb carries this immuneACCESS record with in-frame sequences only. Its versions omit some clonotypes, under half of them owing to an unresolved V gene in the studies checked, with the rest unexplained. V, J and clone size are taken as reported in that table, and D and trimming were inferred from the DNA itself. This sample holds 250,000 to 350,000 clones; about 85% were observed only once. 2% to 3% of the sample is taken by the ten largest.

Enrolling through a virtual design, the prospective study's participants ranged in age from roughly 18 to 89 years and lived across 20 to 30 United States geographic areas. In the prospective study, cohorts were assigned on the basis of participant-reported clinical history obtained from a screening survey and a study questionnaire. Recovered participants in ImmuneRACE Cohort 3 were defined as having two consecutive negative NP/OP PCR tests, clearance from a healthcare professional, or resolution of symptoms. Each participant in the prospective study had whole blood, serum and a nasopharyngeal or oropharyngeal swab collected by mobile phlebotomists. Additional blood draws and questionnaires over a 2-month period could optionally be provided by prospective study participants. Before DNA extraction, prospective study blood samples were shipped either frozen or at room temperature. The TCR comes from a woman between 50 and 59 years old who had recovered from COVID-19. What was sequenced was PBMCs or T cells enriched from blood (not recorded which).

The DNA sequence reads TGCGCCAGCAGCTACAGGGATTTTAATTCACCCCTCCACTTT. Its protein product is CASSYRDFNSPLHF. This sequence uses TRBV4-1 and TRBJ1-6; a tentative D match to TRBD1 spans 6 bases. Trimming takes 5 bases from V and 6 bases from J, and the germline ends sit 11 bases apart. Per the germline V gene, MGHRA is the CDR1 and YSYEKL is the CDR2. From its cysteine to its phenylalanine, the CDR3 spans 14 amino acids. CDR3 DNA only is kept here, 42 bases in frame from base 1.